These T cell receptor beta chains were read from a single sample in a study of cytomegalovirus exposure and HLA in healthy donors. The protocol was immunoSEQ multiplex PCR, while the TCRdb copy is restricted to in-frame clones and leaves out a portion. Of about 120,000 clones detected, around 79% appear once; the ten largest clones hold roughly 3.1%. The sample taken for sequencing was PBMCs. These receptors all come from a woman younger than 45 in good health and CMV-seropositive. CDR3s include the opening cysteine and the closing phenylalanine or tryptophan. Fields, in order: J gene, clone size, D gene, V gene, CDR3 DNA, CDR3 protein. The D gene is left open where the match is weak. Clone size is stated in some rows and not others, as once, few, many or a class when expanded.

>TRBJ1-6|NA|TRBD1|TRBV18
TGTGCCAGCTCACTCGGACAGGGCCGAAATTCACCCCTCCACTTT
CASSLGQGRNSPLHF
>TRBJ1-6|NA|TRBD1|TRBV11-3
TGTGCCAGCAGCTTCTCGTACCAGGGGGAAGTTTCACCCCTCCACTTT
CASSFSYQGEVSPLHF
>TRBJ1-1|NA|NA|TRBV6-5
TGTGCCAGCAGTTACTCTTCGGGGATGGGGAACACTGAAGCTTTCTTT
CASSYSSGMGNTEAFF
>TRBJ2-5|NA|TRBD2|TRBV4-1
TGCGCCAGCAGCCAAGAGGGAGCGGGGGTATTTAGCCAAGAGACCCAGTACTTC
CASSQEGAGVFSQETQYF
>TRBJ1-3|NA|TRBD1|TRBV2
TGTGCCAGCAGTCCCCACGGGACAGTCTCTGGAAACACCATATATTTT
CASSPHGTVSGNTIYF
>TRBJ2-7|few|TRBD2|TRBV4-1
TGCGCCAGCAGCCTACGTAGGGCTAGCGGCTCCTACGAGCAGTACTTC
CASSLRRASGSYEQYF
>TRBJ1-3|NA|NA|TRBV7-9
TGTGCCAGCAGCTCTGGGAGTGGAAACACCATATATTTT
CASSSGSGNTIYF
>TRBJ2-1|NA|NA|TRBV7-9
TGTGCCAGCAGCCCGCGCTACAATGAGCAGTTCTTC
CASSPRYNEQFF
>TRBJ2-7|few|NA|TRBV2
TGTGCCAGCAGTGTGGGACATTGGTCCTACGAGCAGTACTTC
CASSVGHWSYEQYF
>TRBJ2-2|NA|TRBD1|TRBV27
TGTGCCAGCAGTTTAGGGACAGGGAGAAACACCGGGGAGCTGTTTTTT
CASSLGTGRNTGELFF
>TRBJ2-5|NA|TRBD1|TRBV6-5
TGTGCCAGCAGTTACTACAGGGGGGAGACCCAGTACTTC
CASSYYRGETQYF
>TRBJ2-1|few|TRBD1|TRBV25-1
TGTGCCAGCAGTGCTGACAGGGGGTTATTATCAGACAATGAGCAGTTCTTC
CASSADRGLLSDNEQFF
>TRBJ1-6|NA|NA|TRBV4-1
TGCGCCAGCAGCCAACCCCCGTGGCCCAATTCACCCCTCCACTTT
CASSQPPWPNSPLHF
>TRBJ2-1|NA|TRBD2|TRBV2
TGTGCCAGCAGCTCACTAGCGGGGGGCTACAATGAGCAGTTCTTC
CASSSLAGGYNEQFF
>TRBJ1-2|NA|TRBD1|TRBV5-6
TGTGCCAGCAGCTTGGCGCAGGGGGGACATGGCTACACCTTC
CASSLAQGGHGYTF
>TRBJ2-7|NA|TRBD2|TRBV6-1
TGTGCCAGCAGTGAAGAGCGGGGGGGCTACGAGCAGTACTTC
CASSEERGGYEQYF
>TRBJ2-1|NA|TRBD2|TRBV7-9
TGTGCCACTCTAGCGGGGGGCCCTGAGCAGTTCTTC
CATLAGGPEQFF
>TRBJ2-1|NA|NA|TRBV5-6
TGTGCCAGCAGCCCGTACCAGGGTCAATACAATGAGCAGTTCTTC
CASSPYQGQYNEQFF
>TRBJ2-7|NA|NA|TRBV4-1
TGCGCCAGCAGCCAAGTCTCAAGAGGCCCCGAGACAGTTCCCTACGAGCAGTACTTC
CASSQVSRGPETVPYEQYF
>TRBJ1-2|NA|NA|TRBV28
TGTGCCAGCAGTTTTGGGAGCGGCTACACCTTC
CASSFGSGYTF
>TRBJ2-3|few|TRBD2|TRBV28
TGTGCCAGCAGTCTACTTAGCCGGGGGGGCACAGATACGCAGTATTTT
CASSLLSRGGTDTQYF
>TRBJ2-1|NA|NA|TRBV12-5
TGTGCTAGTGGTTTGGTACTGGCCGGTCACCCCAACGGGAATGAGCAGTTCTTC
CASGLVLAGHPNGNEQFF
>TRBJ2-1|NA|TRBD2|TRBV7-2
TGTGCCAGCAGCTTGTTAGCGGGGGGGGCTATTGAGCAGTTCTTC
CASSLLAGGAIEQFF
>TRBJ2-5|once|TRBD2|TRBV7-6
TGTGCCAGCAGCTTAGGTGCCCTAGCGGGGAAAGAGACCCAGTACTTC
CASSLGALAGKETQYF
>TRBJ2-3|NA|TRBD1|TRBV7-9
TGTTCCAGCAGCCTAGGGACAGGTGAAGATACGCAGTATTTT
CSSSLGTGEDTQYF
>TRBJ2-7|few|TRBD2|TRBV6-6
TGTGCCAGCAGTTACGTAGCGGGGGGGATCGACGAGCAGTACTTC
CASSYVAGGIDEQYF
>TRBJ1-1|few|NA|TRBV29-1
TGCAGCGTTCGAGGGCTACACATGAACACTGAAGCTTTCTTT
CSVRGLHMNTEAFF
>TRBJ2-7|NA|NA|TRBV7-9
TGTGCCAGCAGCTTAGGGGACAACTACGAGCAGTACTTC
CASSLGDNYEQYF
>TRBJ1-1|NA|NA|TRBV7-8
TGTGCCAGCAGCTTAGTCCCAGGGAGGGTCACTGAAGCTTTCTTT
CASSLVPGRVTEAFF
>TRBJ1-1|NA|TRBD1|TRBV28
TGTGCCAGCAGTCTACGACAGGGTATGAACACTGAAGCTTTCTTT
CASSLRQGMNTEAFF
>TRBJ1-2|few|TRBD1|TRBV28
TGTGCCAGCAGTCCCTCAAGACAGGGAAGAAATAGTGTGAGGGAGCCTTCTAACTATGGCTACACCTTC
CASSPSRQGRNSVREPSNYGYTF
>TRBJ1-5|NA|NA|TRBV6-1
TGTGCCAGCAGTGAATTCTATAGCAATCAGCCCCAGCATTTT
CASSEFYSNQPQHF
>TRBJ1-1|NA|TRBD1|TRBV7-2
TGTGCCAGCAGCTCAAAGACAGGGGGCTTCACTGAAGCTTTCTTT
CASSSKTGGFTEAFF
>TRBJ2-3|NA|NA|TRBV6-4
TGTGCCAGCAGTGAAACATATACAGATACGCAGTATTTT
CASSETYTDTQYF
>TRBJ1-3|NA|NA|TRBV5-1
TGCGCCAGCAGCTTGGACGGTCTATCTGGAAACACCATATATTTT
CASSLDGLSGNTIYF
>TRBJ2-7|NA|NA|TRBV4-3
TGCGCCAGCAGCCAAGGGAGTGTAAGGGGAACCTACGAGCAGTACTTC
CASSQGSVRGTYEQYF
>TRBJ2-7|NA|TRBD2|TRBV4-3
TGCGCCAGCAGTGAACTAGCGGGGGACTACGAGCAGTACTTC
CASSELAGDYEQYF
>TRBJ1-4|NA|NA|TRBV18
TGTGCCAGCTCACCATCCCACACGGGAGAAAAACTGTTTTTT
CASSPSHTGEKLFF
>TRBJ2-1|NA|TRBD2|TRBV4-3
TGCGCCAGCAGCCCAACCGGGGGGGCCCCCTACAATGAGCAGTTCTTC
CASSPTGGAPYNEQFF
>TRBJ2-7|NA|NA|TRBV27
TGTGCCAGCCGGGACTTAGGTTTATTCGAGCAGTACTTC
CASRDLGLFEQYF
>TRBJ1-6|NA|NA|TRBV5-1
TGCGCCAGCAGAATGAACGGAGGACAGTTGACCTATAATTCACCCCTCCACTTT
CASRMNGGQLTYNSPLHF
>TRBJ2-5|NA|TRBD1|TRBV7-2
TGTGCCAGCAGCCCGGACAGGGGTCAGACCCAGTACTTC
CASSPDRGQTQYF
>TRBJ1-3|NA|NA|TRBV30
TGTGCCTGGTCCTTGTCCTCTGGAAACACCATATATTTT
CAWSLSSGNTIYF
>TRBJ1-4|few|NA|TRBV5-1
TGCGCCAGCAGCTTGGGACAGAATGAAAAACTGTTTTTT
CASSLGQNEKLFF
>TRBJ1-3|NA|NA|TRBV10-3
TGTGCCATCAGTGAGGACAGGGGAAACACCATATATTTT
CAISEDRGNTIYF
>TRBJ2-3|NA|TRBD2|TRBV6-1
TGTGCCAGTAGCTGGACTAGCGGAGGTACAGATACGCAGTATTTT
CASSWTSGGTDTQYF
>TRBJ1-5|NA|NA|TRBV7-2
TGTGCCAGCAGCTTTGGCAGGGTTCAGCCCCAGCATTTT
CASSFGRVQPQHF
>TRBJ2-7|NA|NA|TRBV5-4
TGTGCCAGCAGCTTGGGACAGAACGAGCAGTACTTC
CASSLGQNEQYF
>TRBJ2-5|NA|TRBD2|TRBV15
TGTGCCACCAGCAGAGTTACTAGCGGGGCGGAGACCCAGTACTTC
CATSRVTSGAETQYF
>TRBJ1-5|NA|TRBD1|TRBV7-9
TGTGCCAGCAGCGGGGGACAGGGGTTTCAGCCCCAGCATTTT
CASSGGQGFQPQHF
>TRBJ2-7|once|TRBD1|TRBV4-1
TGCGCCAGCAGCCAAGGATCCGGACAGGTCTACGAGCAGTACTTC
CASSQGSGQVYEQYF